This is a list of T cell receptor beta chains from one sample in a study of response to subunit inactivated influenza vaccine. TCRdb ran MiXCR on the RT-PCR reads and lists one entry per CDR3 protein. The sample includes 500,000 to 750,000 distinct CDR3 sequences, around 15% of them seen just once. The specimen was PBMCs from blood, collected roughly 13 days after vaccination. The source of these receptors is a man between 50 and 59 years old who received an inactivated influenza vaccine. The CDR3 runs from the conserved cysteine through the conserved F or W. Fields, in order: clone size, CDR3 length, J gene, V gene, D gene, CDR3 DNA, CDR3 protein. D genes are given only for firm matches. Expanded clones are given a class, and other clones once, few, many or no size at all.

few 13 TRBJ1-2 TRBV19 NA TGTGCCAGTAGTATCCCACGGCTCTATGGCTACACCTTC CASSIPRLYGYTF
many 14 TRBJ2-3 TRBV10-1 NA TGCGCCACTGCCCGGGACCCTACCACAGATACGCAGTATTTT CATARDPTTDTQYF
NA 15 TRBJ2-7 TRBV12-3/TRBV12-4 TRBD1 TGTGCCAGCAGTTTAGCTATGACAGGGGTCCGTGAGCAGTACTTC CASSLAMTGVREQYF
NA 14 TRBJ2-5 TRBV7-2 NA TGTGCCAGCAGCCCCCCCCCAGGGCGAGAGACCCAGTACTTC CASSPPPGRETQYF
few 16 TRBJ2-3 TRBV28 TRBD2 TGTGCCAGCAGTTCCCGGGTGGGGACTAGGCGAGATACGCAGTATTTT CASSSRVGTRRDTQYF
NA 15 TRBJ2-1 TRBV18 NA TGTGCCAGCTCTCCGGGACTCCAGGAATACAATGAGCAGTTCTTC CASSPGLQEYNEQFF
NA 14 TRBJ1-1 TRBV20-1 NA TGCAGTGCTAGATTTGGGCATTCGAACACTGAAGCTTTCTTT CSARFGHSNTEAFF
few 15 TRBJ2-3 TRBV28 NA TGTGCCAGCAGATACAGGACCTCTAGCACAGATACGCAGTATTTT CASRYRTSSTDTQYF
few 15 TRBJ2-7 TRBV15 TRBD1 TGTGCCACCAGCAGAGGCCGGGACAGGGCATACGAGCAGTACTTC CATSRGRDRAYEQYF
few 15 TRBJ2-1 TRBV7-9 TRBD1 TGTGCCAGCAGCCTTTGGGACAGGGGATACAATGAGCAGTTCTTC CASSLWDRGYNEQFF
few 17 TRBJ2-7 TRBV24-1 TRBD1 TGTGCCACCAGTGGAGACAGGGGATATTACGAGTCCTACGAGCAGTACTTC CATSGDRGYYESYEQYF
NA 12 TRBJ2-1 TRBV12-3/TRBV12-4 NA TGTGCCAGCAGTTTGGGCGGTACTCTCTCGTTCTTC CASSLGGTLSFF
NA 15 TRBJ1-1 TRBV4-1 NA TGCGCCAGCAGCCAAGTCAACAGTATGAACACTGAAGCTTTCTTT CASSQVNSMNTEAFF
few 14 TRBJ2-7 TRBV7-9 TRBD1 TGTGCCAGCAGGCGGACAGGGGGGTCTGGAGAGCAGTACTTC CASRRTGGSGEQYF
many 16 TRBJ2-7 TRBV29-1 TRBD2 TGCAGCGTTTCGGGACTAGCGGGAGGAAGCTCCTACGAGCAGTACTTC CSVSGLAGGSSYEQYF
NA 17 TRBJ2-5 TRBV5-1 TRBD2 TGCGCCAGCAGCTCGACTAGCGGGGGGGAATCTGTGAAGACCCAGTACTTC CASSSTSGGESVKTQYF
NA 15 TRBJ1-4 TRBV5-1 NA TGCGCCAGCAGCTTGGGTGGGGCGGCTAATGAAAAACTGTTTTTT CASSLGGAANEKLFF
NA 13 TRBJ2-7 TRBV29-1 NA TGCAGCGTTGGAGGCCTACGCTCCTACGAGCAGTACTTC CSVGGLRSYEQYF
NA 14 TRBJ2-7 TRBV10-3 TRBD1 TGTGCCACAACTAGGACAGGGTCCAAAGGCGAGCAGTACTTC CATTRTGSKGEQYF
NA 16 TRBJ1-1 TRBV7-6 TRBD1 TGTGCCAGCAGCCCCGGGACAGGGGGCATGGACACTGAAGCTTTCTTT CASSPGTGGMDTEAFF
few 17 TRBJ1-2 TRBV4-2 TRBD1 TGTGCCAGCAGCCAAGAGACAGGGTCTTCTGGTAACTATGGCTACACCTTC CASSQETGSSGNYGYTF
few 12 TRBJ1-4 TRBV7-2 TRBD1 TGTGCCAGCAGCGGGGACAGGAGGGTACTGTTTTTT CASSGDRRVLFF
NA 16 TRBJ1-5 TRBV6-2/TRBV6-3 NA TGTGCCAGCAGTCAGGCACAGGCGTATAGCAATCAGCCCCAGCATTTT CASSQAQAYSNQPQHF
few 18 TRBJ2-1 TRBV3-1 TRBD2 TGTGCCAGCAGCCGGGGACTAGCGGGAGTTTTTGTTTACAATGAGCAGTTCTTC CASSRGLAGVFVYNEQFF
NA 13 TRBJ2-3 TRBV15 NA TGTGCCACCAGCAGAAGGGCTTTAGATACGCAGTATTTT CATSRRALDTQYF
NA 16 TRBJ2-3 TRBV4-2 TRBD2 TGTGCCAGCAGCCGCGGGACTAGTCGAGGCACAGATACGCAGTATTTT CASSRGTSRGTDTQYF
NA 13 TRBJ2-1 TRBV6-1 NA TGTGCCAGCAGTGACAGGGTGATCAATGAGCAGTTCTTC CASSDRVINEQFF
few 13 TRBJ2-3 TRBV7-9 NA TGTGCCAGCAGCTTAGACAACCTCGGTACGCAGTATTTT CASSLDNLGTQYF
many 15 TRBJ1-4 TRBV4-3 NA TGCGCCAGCAGCCGTTCCCCGGTCTCGGGTGAAAAACTGTTTTTT CASSRSPVSGEKLFF
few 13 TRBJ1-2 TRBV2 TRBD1 TGTGCCAGCAGTGAAGCGCGGGACAGAATCTACACCTTC CASSEARDRIYTF
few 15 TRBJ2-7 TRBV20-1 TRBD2 TGCAGTGCAAAAGCCCCGACTAGCGGGAAGAACGAGCAGTACTTC CSAKAPTSGKNEQYF
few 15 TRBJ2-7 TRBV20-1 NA TGCAGTGCTAGAGATGGGCAGGCCTCGGGCTACGAGCAGTACTTC CSARDGQASGYEQYF
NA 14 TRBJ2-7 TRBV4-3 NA TGCGCCAGCAGCCAAGAAAAGGTCAGGGGCGAGCAGTACTTC CASSQEKVRGEQYF
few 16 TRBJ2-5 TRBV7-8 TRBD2 TGTGCCAGCAGCCCTAGGACTAGCGGGGTCCGAGAGACCCAGTACTTC CASSPRTSGVRETQYF
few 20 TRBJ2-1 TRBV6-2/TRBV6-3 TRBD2 TGTGCCAGCAGTTTTACTTCTGGCCTAGCGGGAGGGAGCTCCTACAATGAGCAGTTCTTC CASSFTSGLAGGSSYNEQFF
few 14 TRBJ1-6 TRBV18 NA TGTGCCAGCTCACCTCAGGGGAGGGCTTCACCCCTCCACTTT CASSPQGRASPLHF
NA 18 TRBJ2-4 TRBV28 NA TGTGCCAGCAGTTTACGGGGTCAGTTAAGGAGGGACAAAAACATTCAGTACTTC CASSLRGQLRRDKNIQYF
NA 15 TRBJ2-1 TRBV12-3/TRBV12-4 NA TGTGCCAGCAGCGACAGGGGTGGCGGGAGGGATGAGCAGTTCTTC CASSDRGGGRDEQFF
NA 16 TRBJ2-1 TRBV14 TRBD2 TGTGCCAGCAGCCTCGGAGCGGGAGTGTATTACAATGAGCAGTTCTTC CASSLGAGVYYNEQFF
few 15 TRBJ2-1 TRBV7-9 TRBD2 TGTGCCAGCAGCTTAGGTGTTGGCGGGGGCAATGAGCAGTTCTTC CASSLGVGGGNEQFF
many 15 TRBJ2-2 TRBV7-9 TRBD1 TGTGCCAGCAGCCCGGACAGGGGGTTCACCGGGGAGCTGTTTTTT CASSPDRGFTGELFF
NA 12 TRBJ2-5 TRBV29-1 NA TGCAGCGGTGCAGGGATTAGAGAGACCCAGTACTTC CSGAGIRETQYF
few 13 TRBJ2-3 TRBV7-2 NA TGTGCCAGCAGCTTAGGTCTCATAGATACGCAGTATTTT CASSLGLIDTQYF
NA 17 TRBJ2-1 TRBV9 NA TGTGCCAGCAGCGTAGCTTATGGGGGGGGCGGGAGCGATGAGCAGTTCTTC CASSVAYGGGGSDEQFF
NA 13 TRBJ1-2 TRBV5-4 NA TGTGCCATCAGCTTGGTCAGAAAGGGCGGCTACACCTTC CAISLVRKGGYTF
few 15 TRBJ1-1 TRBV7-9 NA TGTGCCAGCAGCTTCTCAGGGGTTGGGAACACTGAAGCTTTCTTT CASSFSGVGNTEAFF
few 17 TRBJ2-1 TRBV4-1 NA TGCGCCAGCAGCCAACCTCCCCCCAAGACCCTATACAATGAGCAGTTCTTC CASSQPPPKTLYNEQFF
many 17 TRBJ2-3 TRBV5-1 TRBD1 TGCGCCAGCAGCTTGGGTTCCCAGGGGGCCCCCACAGATACGCAGTATTTT CASSLGSQGAPTDTQYF
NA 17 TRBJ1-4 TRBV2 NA TGTGCCAGCAGCACAACCGACAGGCCCTTCCCCAGTGAAAAACTGTTTTTT CASSTTDRPFPSEKLFF
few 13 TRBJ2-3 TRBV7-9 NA TGTGCCAGCAGCTTAGCGGAAACAGATACGCAGTATTTT CASSLAETDTQYF
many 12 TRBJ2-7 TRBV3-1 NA TGTGCCAGCAGCCAAGTGGGGTACGAGCAGTACTTC CASSQVGYEQYF
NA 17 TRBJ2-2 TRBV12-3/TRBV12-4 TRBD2 TGTGCCAGCAGTTTGGGACTAGCGGGGGTTCGGACCGGGGAGCTGTTTTTT CASSLGLAGVRTGELFF